This T cell receptor (beta chain) was profiled in a study of T cells in Graves' hyperthyroidism and ophthalmopathy. The germline V and J ends were trimmed by 3 bases and 4 bases, with 16 bases remaining between them. Germline CDR1 is GTSNPN and CDR2 is SVGIG (reference sequence). This CDR3 spans 15 amino acids. Comment on this clonotype: Antigen specificity is unknown.

Findings of the study overall: Researchers found most expanded thyroid clonotypes above 0.001 in blood as well.

The CDR3 regions of TCR beta were amplified from RNA transcripts. The HTBI primer set was used in a first-round RT-PCR of the TCR CDR3. From the multiplex PCR reads, TCRdb called clonotypes with MiXCR, one entry per CDR3 protein. Of a few hundred thousand distinct CDR3 sequences in the sample, approximately 14% were seen once. This receptor was taken from a woman in her late teens or twenties with Graves' hyperthyroidism. The gene calls are TRBV30 and TRBJ2-1; possibly TRBD1 for D (6 bases). Sample: blood. The CDR3 nucleotides read TGTGCCTGGAGAGCTACCGGGACACTGTACAATGAGCAGTTCTTC. Its protein product is CAWRATGTLYNEQFF.